This passage covers 7 T cell receptor beta chains from one sample sequenced in a study of shared clonotypes between healthy human individuals. The assay was immunoSEQ multiplex PCR, and TCRdb's table has in-frame clones only and misses some. This table has just under 350,000 clones, less than 75% appearing once. Input material: memory CD4+ T cells sorted from blood. Subset specified: CD45RA-negative fraction. Receptors were obtained from a man in his thirties or forties in good health.

This clone was observed a few times. CDR3 DNA: TGTGCCAGCAGCCCCTCCGCGGTGGCTGGAAACACCATATATTTT. It translates to CASSPSAVAGNTIYF. This sequence joins TRBV9 and TRBJ1-3; D is uncertain. Germline CDR1 SGDLS, CDR2 YYNGEE. The CDR3 extends over 15 amino acids. The V gene lost 4 bases and the J gene lost 2 bases, with 13 bases spanning the gap.

The J gene is TRBJ1-5, the V gene TRBV7-2; D uncertain. CDR3 length: 15 amino acids. Trimming took off 2 bases at V and 7 bases at J, with 15 bases between the two ends. Germline V gene data show CDR1 as SGHTA and CDR2 as FQGNSA. The CDR3 DNA follows: TGTGCCAGCAGCTTAATGACGAGGAGCGGACAGCCCCAGCATTTT. This gives the protein CASSLMTRSGQPQHF.

The chain couples TRBV18 to TRBJ1-3; unclear D gene. Germline V CDR1 and CDR2: KGHSH, LQKENI. This CDR3 has 16 residues. Trimming left V 5 bases short and J 1 base short, with 15 bases between. CDR3 amino acids: CASSSKGKTSGNTIYF. In nucleotides, the CDR3 is TGTGCCAGCTCATCAAAAGGCAAGACTTCTGGAAACACCATATATTTT.

The chain links TRBV5-6 to TRBJ2-3, with D uncertain. V shed 0 bases and J shed 1 base, with 3 bases lying between them. CDR3 length: 13 residues. Germline V gene lookup returns CDR1 SGHDT and CDR2 YYEEEE. The CDR3 region is CASSLARTDTQYF. CDR3 in DNA: TGTGCCAGCAGCTTGGCCCGCACAGATACGCAGTATTTT. Together with reference TRBV5-6 and TRBJ2-3, the CDR3 gives the full variable domain: DAGVTQSPTHLIKTRGQQVTLRCSPKSGHDTVSWYQQALGQGPQFIFQYYEEEERQRGNFPDRFSGHQFPNYSSELNVNALLLGDSALYLCASSLARTDTQYFGPGTRLTVL.

This clone was detected once. This chain uses TRBV6-1 with TRBJ1-1; D may be TRBD1 (6 bases). From germline, CDR1 is MNHNS and CDR2 SASEGT. V gave up 8 bases and J gave up 6 bases, with 13 bases separating them. This CDR3 has 12 amino acids. CDR3 in amino acids: CASGRTVSEAFF. CDR3 coding DNA: TGTGCCAGCGGTCGGACAGTTTCTGAAGCTTTCTTT.

This clone occurred a few times. This chain uses TRBV5-1 with TRBJ2-3; D might be TRBD1 (5 bases). Germline V gives CDR1 SGHRS, CDR2 YFSETQ. V was shortened by 2 bases and J by 0 bases, with 10 bases between the two germline ends. There are 15 residues in the CDR3. The DNA of the CDR3 is TGCGCCAGCAGCTTTCTAGGGGCGAGCACAGATACGCAGTATTTT. Residues: CASSFLGASTDTQYF.

This clone has only one observation. The chain combines TRBV6-1 with TRBJ2-3, with 9 nucleotides matching TRBD2. Per the germline V gene, CDR1 is MNHNS and CDR2 is SASEGT. V lost 4 bases, J lost 6 bases, and 14 bases stayed unmatched. The CDR3 totals 17 residues. The CDR3 region has the DNA TGTGCCAGCAGTGCGTTAGGGGTAGCGGGAGTGGGGGATACGCAGTATTTT. Encoded protein: CASSALGVAGVGDTQYF.